The present T cell receptor beta chain was sequenced within a study of blood T cell repertoires in COVID-19. Study-wide background: Whether acute or convalescent, the COVID-19 samples came from the United States, Italy and Spain. PBMCs, B-cell-depleted T cells, or T cells provided the cDNA or gDNA that made up the material.

Germline loops: CDR1 MNHEY, CDR2 SMNVEV (reference sequence). V was cut by 4 bases and J by 0 bases, with 7 bases left in between. The CDR3 has 13 amino acids. As originally analysed: Reference gene primer amplification gave nucleated cell count estimates. Libraries were prepared by immunoSEQ multiplex PCR; TCRdb keeps only in-frame clonotypes and omits some of them. V, J and clone size are those of that table, while D and trimming were read from the DNA. The sample consists of 150,000 to 200,000 clones, more than 75% of them appearing once. This rearrangement joins TRBV27 to TRBJ2-7; no reliable D call. Sample: peripheral blood. This sequence originates from a woman under 30 who had recovered from COVID-19. CDR3 in amino acids: CASSYRSSYEQYF. As DNA, the CDR3 is TGTGCCAGCAGTTACAGAAGCTCCTACGAGCAGTACTTC.